The rows below give T cell receptor beta chains drawn from one sample of a study of blood T cells in healthy people across ages. TCRdb re-analysed the 5' RACE reads in MiXCR, keeping a single row per CDR3 protein. This table holds 650,000 to 1,000,000 distinct CDR3 sequences, about 46% found once. Sequenced sample: blood. These receptors all stem from a man older than 75 in good health. Both conserved end residues are part of each CDR3. A D gene is named only where the DNA matches it firmly. Expanded clones get a size class; other rows say once, few or many, or leave the size out.

v_call	j_call	d_call	clone_size	cdr3_nt	cdr3_aa
TRBV28	TRBJ2-7	NA	many	TGTGCCAGCTCTGGGGACCATTCCTACGAGCAGTACTTC	CASSGDHSYEQYF
TRBV20-1	TRBJ2-7	NA	NA	TGCAGTGCCGTCTCCCAGACAAACTACGAGCAGTACTTC	CSAVSQTNYEQYF
TRBV15	TRBJ2-5	TRBD2	NA	TGTGCCACCAGCAGAGATTTAACTAGCGGGAGACTACCTATGGAGACCCAGTACTTC	CATSRDLTSGRLPMETQYF
TRBV5-1	TRBJ1-1	TRBD1	NA	TGCGCCAGCAGCTTGGGGGGACAGCCCGAAGCTTTCTTT	CASSLGGQPEAFF
TRBV7-9	TRBJ2-4	TRBD1	NA	TGTGCCAGCAGCCAGGACAGGGCGGCCATTCAGTACTTC	CASSQDRAAIQYF
TRBV3-1	TRBJ2-7	TRBD2	few	TGTGCCAGCAGCCAACTAACACCCCGCACTAGCGGGCTCTACGAGCAGTACTTC	CASSQLTPRTSGLYEQYF
TRBV29-1	TRBJ1-1	NA	once	TGCAGCGTTGGCACTGAAGCTTTCTTT	CSVGTEAFF
TRBV20-1	TRBJ2-7	NA	once	TGCAGTGCTAGGCTTCCGACGGGGTACGAGCAGTACTTC	CSARLPTGYEQYF
TRBV24-1	TRBJ2-3	NA	NA	TGTGCCACCAGTGATACCAGGAGGGCGAGGGATACGCAGTATTTT	CATSDTRRARDTQYF
TRBV5-1	TRBJ2-1	TRBD2	NA	TGCGCCAGCAGCTTAAGCGGGAGTATTAACAATGAGCAGTTCTTC	CASSLSGSINNEQFF
TRBV27	TRBJ2-7	TRBD1	NA	TGTGCCAGCAGAGGGGACAGGGGCCACGAGCAGTACTTC	CASRGDRGHEQYF
TRBV6-5	TRBJ1-6	TRBD1	NA	TGTGCCAGCAGTCACCCAGGACAGGGAGAGTCCTATAATTCACCCCTCCACTTT	CASSHPGQGESYNSPLHF
TRBV5-1	TRBJ2-1	NA	NA	TGCGCCAGCAGCCTTGAACCCCGAAACCACCGGCAGTCTGAGCAGTTCTTC	CASSLEPRNHRQSEQFF
TRBV14	TRBJ2-1	NA	NA	TGTGCCAGCAGCCAATGGGTGGAGGGAGTTGAGCAGTTCTTC	CASSQWVEGVEQFF
TRBV5-1	TRBJ2-1	TRBD2	once	TGCGCCAGCAGCCAAGGGGACTACGAGCAGTTCTTC	CASSQGDYEQFF
TRBV20-1	TRBJ2-7	TRBD2	few	TGCAGTGCTAGCGTTGGGACTACAAGGTACTTC	CSASVGTTRYF
TRBV12-3/TRBV12-4	TRBJ2-5	TRBD1	NA	TGTGCCAGCAGTCGGGACAGAGCGGAGACCCAGTACTTC	CASSRDRAETQYF
TRBV12-5	TRBJ2-5	NA	NA	TGTGCTAGTGGTTTGGTGGCAGGTGGCGTGGAGACCCAGTACTTC	CASGLVAGGVETQYF
TRBV20-1	TRBJ2-4	TRBD2	NA	TGCAGTGCTAGTCTAGCGGGGGCCCTAGCCAAAAACATTCAGTACTTC	CSASLAGALAKNIQYF
TRBV6-2/TRBV6-3	TRBJ1-4	NA	NA	TGTGCCAGCAGACCCGGACGGCTTGCAACTAATGAAAAACTGTTTTTT	CASRPGRLATNEKLFF
TRBV5-5	TRBJ1-2	TRBD1	NA	TGTGCCAGCAGCCGAAGGACAGGGATGGATTTCGGCTACATCTTC	CASSRRTGMDFGYIF
TRBV14	TRBJ2-2	NA	NA	TGTGCCAGCAGCCAAGAGGCCAGTTGGAGCACCGGGGAGCTGTTTTTT	CASSQEASWSTGELFF
TRBV25-1	TRBJ1-5	NA	NA	TGTGCCAGCAGTGCTATCGGAGGGGACTTTCAGCCCCAGCATTTT	CASSAIGGDFQPQHF
TRBV18	TRBJ2-1	TRBD2	NA	TGTGCCAGCTCGACTCTAGCGGGCTCCTACAATGAGCAGTTCTTC	CASSTLAGSYNEQFF
TRBV29-1	TRBJ2-7	NA	NA	TGCAGCGTCCCGGGACCGGACAGCTACGAGCAGTACTTC	CSVPGPDSYEQYF
TRBV9	TRBJ2-1	TRBD1	NA	TGTGCCAGCAGCGTAACTATGGACAGGGAAGGTGAGCAGTTCTTC	CASSVTMDREGEQFF
TRBV10-3	TRBJ2-1	NA	few	TGTGCCATCAGTGATGTGGACGTAATCCACAATGAGCAGTTCTTC	CAISDVDVIHNEQFF
TRBV6-6	TRBJ2-1	TRBD2	few	TGTGCCAGCAGCCGGGGGGTCAATGAGCAGTTCTTC	CASSRGVNEQFF